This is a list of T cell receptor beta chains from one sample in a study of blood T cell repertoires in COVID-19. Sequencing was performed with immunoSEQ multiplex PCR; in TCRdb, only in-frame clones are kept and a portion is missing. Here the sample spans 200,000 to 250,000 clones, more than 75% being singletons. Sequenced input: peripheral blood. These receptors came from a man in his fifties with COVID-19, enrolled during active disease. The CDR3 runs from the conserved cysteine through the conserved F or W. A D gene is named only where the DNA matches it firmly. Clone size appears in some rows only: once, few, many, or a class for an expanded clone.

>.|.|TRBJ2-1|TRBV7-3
CASSKRGLRGNEQFF
TGTGCCAGCAGTAAAAGGGGTCTACGTGGGAATGAGCAGTTCTTC
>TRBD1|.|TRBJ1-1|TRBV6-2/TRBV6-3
CASSYSPGQGNTEAFF
TGTGCCAGCAGTTACTCCCCGGGACAGGGAAACACTGAAGCTTTCTTT
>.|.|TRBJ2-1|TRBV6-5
CASSFQGEQFF
TGTGCCAGCAGTTTTCAGGGTGAGCAGTTCTTC
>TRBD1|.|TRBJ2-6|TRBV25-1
CASSTGGFSGANVLTF
TGTGCCAGCAGCACAGGGGGTTTCTCTGGGGCCAACGTCCTGACTTTC
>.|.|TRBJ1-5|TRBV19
CASSIAGDGQPQHF
TGTGCCAGTAGTATAGCAGGGGATGGTCAGCCCCAGCATTTT
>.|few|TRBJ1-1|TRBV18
CASSPQTQNTEAFF
TGTGCCAGCTCACCCCAGACTCAAAACACTGAAGCTTTCTTT
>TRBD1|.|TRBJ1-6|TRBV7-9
CASRPYAGTGDSPLHF
TGTGCCAGCCGGCCATACGCGGGGACAGGTGACTCACCCCTCCACTTT
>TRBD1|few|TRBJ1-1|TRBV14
CASSLRTGLNTEAFF
TGTGCCAGCAGCCTGAGGACAGGGCTGAACACTGAAGCTTTCTTT
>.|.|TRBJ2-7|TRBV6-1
CASSEEGGFEQYF
TGTGCCAGCAGTGAGGAGGGGGGGTTCGAGCAGTACTTC
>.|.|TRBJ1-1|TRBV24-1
CATSDVNTEAFF
TGTGCCACCAGTGATGTAAACACTGAAGCTTTCTTT
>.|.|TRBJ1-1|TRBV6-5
CASSHDKNTEAFF
TGTGCCAGCAGTCATGACAAGAACACTGAAGCTTTCTTT
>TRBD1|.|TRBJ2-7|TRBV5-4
CASTITETGGYEQYF
TGTGCCAGCACCATTACCGAGACAGGGGGCTACGAGCAGTACTTC
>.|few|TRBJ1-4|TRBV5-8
CASSSVFDRNNEKLFF
TGTGCCAGCAGCTCTGTCTTTGACAGGAATAATGAAAAACTGTTTTTT
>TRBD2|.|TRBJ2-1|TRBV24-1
CATSDGAGARYNEQFF
TGTGCCACCAGTGATGGAGCGGGAGCCCGATACAATGAGCAGTTCTTC
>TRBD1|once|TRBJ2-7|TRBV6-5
CASSYSTGATSYEQYF
TGTGCCAGCAGTTACTCAACAGGGGCGACCTCCTACGAGCAGTACTTC
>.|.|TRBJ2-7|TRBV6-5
CASSYSVLNSYEQYF
TGTGCCAGCAGTTACTCGGTTCTAAACTCCTACGAGCAGTACTTC
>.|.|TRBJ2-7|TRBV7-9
CASSFGRLTYEQYF
TGTGCCAGCAGCTTCGGGCGACTAACCTACGAGCAGTACTTC
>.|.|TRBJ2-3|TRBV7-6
CASSSLGRSRSNTDTQYF
TGTGCCAGCAGCTCCCTGGGTCGCTCGCGGAGCAACACAGATACGCAGTATTTT
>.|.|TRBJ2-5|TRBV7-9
CASSLSQGQETQYF
TGTGCCAGCAGCCTATCACAGGGTCAAGAGACCCAGTACTTC
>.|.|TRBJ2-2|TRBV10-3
CAINPGGGGAGTGELFF
TGTGCCATCAACCCCGGAGGTGGGGGGGCCGGCACCGGGGAGCTGTTTTTT
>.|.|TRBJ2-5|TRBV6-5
CASSKRLGETQYF
TGTGCCAGCAGTAAACGTCTGGGCGAGACCCAGTACTTC
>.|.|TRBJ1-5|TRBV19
CASSKAGALGNQPQHF
TGTGCCAGTAGTAAGGCGGGGGCCCTCGGCAATCAGCCCCAGCATTTT
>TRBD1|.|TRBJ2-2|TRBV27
CASSSRGRGDTGELFF
TGTGCCAGCAGTTCCAGGGGGCGCGGCGACACCGGGGAGCTGTTTTTT
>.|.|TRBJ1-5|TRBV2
CASSEYSNQPQHF
TGTGCCAGCAGTGAGTATAGCAATCAGCCCCAGCATTTT
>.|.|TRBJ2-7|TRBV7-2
CASSSYTGLMYEQYF
TGTGCCAGCAGCTCCTATACAGGGTTGATGTACGAGCAGTACTTC
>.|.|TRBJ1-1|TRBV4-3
CASSQDSPGDGTEAFF
TGCGCCAGCAGCCAAGATTCCCCAGGGGATGGGACTGAAGCTTTCTTT
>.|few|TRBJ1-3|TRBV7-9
CASSLDGVNTIYF
TGTGCCAGCAGCTTAGACGGGGTAAACACCATATATTTT
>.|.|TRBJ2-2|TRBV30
CAWTYSNTGELFF
TGTGCCTGGACCTATTCGAACACCGGGGAGCTGTTTTTT
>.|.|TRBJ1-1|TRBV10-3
CAISGDKTGGRAFF
TGTGCCATCAGTGGAGATAAGACGGGAGGGCGGGCTTTCTTT
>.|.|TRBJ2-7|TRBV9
CASSVDLDRGYEQYF
TGTGCCAGCAGCGTAGACCTCGACAGAGGCTACGAGCAGTACTTC
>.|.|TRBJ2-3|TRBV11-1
CASSGSTRRSTDTQYF
TGTGCCAGCAGCGGCTCGACTAGACGAAGCACAGATACGCAGTATTTT
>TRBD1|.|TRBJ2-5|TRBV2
CASSFGTGRETQYF
TGTGCCAGCAGTTTCGGGACAGGGCGTGAGACCCAGTACTTC
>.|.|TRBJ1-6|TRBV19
CASSIDRANNSPLHF
TGTGCCAGTAGTATAGATCGAGCAAATAATTCACCCCTCCACTTT
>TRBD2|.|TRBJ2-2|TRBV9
CASSVARGGSRTGELFF
TGTGCCAGCAGCGTAGCTCGGGGGGGCTCGAGGACCGGGGAGCTGTTTTTT
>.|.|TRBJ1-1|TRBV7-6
CASSLLRGGSEAFF
TGTGCCAGCAGCTTACTTAGGGGAGGCTCTGAAGCTTTCTTT
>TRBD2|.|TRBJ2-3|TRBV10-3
CAISSGLAGTDTQYF
TGTGCCATCAGTTCGGGACTAGCGGGGACAGATACGCAGTATTTT
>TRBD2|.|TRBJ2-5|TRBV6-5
CASSYSSGSAETQYF
TGTGCCAGCAGTTACTCGAGCGGGAGCGCAGAGACCCAGTACTTC
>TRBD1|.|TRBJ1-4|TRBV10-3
CAISESGLTGTNEKLFF
TGTGCCATCAGTGAGTCGGGCTTGACAGGGACTAATGAAAAACTGTTTTTT
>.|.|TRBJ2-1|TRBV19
CASHLGLSSYNEQFF
TGTGCCAGTCATCTCGGGTTGAGCTCCTACAATGAGCAGTTCTTC
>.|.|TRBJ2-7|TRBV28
CASSLPPGTNWYEQYF
TGTGCCAGCAGTTTACCCCCGGGAACAAATTGGTACGAGCAGTACTTC
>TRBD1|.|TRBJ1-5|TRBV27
CASSPQGAQAQPQHF
TGTGCCAGCAGTCCCCAGGGGGCGCAGGCTCAGCCCCAGCATTTT
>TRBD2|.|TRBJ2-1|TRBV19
CASSISGSIYNEQFF
TGTGCCAGTAGTATTAGCGGGAGCATCTACAATGAGCAGTTCTTC